This T cell receptor beta chain was retrieved from a study of CXCR3-negative and CXCR3-positive naive CD8 T cells (dated by TCRdb to between 2017 and 2020). Some background on the complete study: In total, 130 million to 150 million TRB reads were obtained, which works out to roughly 1.5 +/- 0.3 million reads per library. Diversity and physicochemical repertoire analyses were performed on about eleven donors pooled from two independent experiments. TRBV-TRBJ cluster analysis included naive subsets from about 5 donors and memory cells from 3 donors. Broader findings and caveats from the paper: Comparably high repertoire diversity was found in both naive subsets, whereas much lower repertoire diversity was found in memory CD8+ T cells. Within the same donor, TRBV-TRBJ usage looked similar between naive CXCR3-negative and CXCR3-positive cells, but memory cells had distinct patterns. Because surface CD5, which has been linked to self-reactivity in mice, was comparable between naive subsets, TCR interaction strength was also inferred from TRB CDR3 physicochemical properties. Compared with CXCR3-negative naive cells, CXCR3-positive naive cells had TRB CDR3s with higher hydrophobicity (lower Kidera factor 4), lower energy, and higher strength and volume indices. Freshly isolated PBMCs were used for most assays because CXCR3 expression partially decreased after cryopreservation.

The instrument was a NextSeq 550. The Human TCR Profiling Kit (MiLaboratory) was used to prepare UMI-labeled 5' RACE TRB cDNA libraries. The full amount of extracted RNA was used for cDNA synthesis, and the full amount of resulting cDNA was used for PCR amplification. Libraries were prepared in parallel with an identical number of PCR cycles. As for the authors' bioinformatics: About 52,000 +/- 9,100 unique UMI-labeled TRB cDNA molecules per library were extracted with MIGEC and MiXCR, with at least two reads per UMI required. On average, approximately 40,000 +/- 10,000 functional in-frame TRB CDR3 nucleotide clonotypes lacking stop codons were found per library. After downsampling to 5000 UMI-labeled TRB molecules per sample, diversity metrics, including normalized Shannon-Wiener and Chao1, were computed in VDJtools. For the central five CDR3 residues, VDJtools calculated physicochemical properties weighted by clonotype size, namely interaction energy, strength, volume and Kidera factor 4. Following reprocessing of the reads by TCRdb, the data hold one row per CDR3 protein sequence and no DNA is available. The V and J calls and clone size come from TCRdb's table, not from the authors' own analysis. The sample table gives about 150,000 distinct CDR3 sequences. The leading ten clones occupy approximately 0.5% of the sample.

In regard to this clonotype: Its antigen has not been determined.

The CDR3 starts with the cysteine, ends with the phenylalanine, and has 18 residues. The nucleotide record is missing. Per the germline V gene (reference sequence), DFQATT is the CDR1 and SNEGSKA is the CDR2. Each CD8+ T cell subset was flow-sorted in triplicate, with 300,000 or so cells per subset placed directly into RLT lysis buffer. Naive CD8+ T cells were defined stringently as CD45RO-CCR7+CD27+CD95- to exclude memory contaminants. Using standard density gradient centrifugation, peripheral blood mononuclear cells were isolated from buffy coats. Naive CXCR3-negative and CXCR3-positive CD8+ T cells were flow-sorted on a FACSAria III. An RNeasy Mini Kit was used to extract total RNA from the sorted cells.

Rearrangement joined TRBV20-1 to TRBJ2-7; TCRdb's D call, TRBD2, is unchecked because there is no DNA. This sequence was found in a human donor in good health. Some clones in this sample may be carry-over from other donors' samples. The specimen was naive CXCR3+ CD8+ T cells from blood. The meaning of the sample's cell subset or site label: CD45RO-CCR7+CD27+CD95- naive CD8+ T cells expressing CXCR3 (TNR3+). The CDR3 sequence is CSARDSGTSGSFSYEQYF.